This passage covers 32 T cell receptor beta chains from one sample sequenced in a study of control samples from healthy donors and cancer patients (dated by TCRdb to the early 2020s). The library relied on the immunoSEQ multiplex PCR assay. Held by TCRdb, this immuneACCESS table contains in-frame sequences only and omits some clones. Under half of the omission traces to an unresolved V gene where checked; the cause of the rest is unknown. Recorded for this sample are around 170,000 clones; roughly 89% of them occurred a single time. 1.2% to 1.5% of the sample lies in the top ten. Specimen: blood. The receptors originated from a woman between 50 and 59 years old in good health.

The chain employs TRBV6-5 and TRBJ1-6; D is unclear. V was shortened by 10 bases and J by 8 bases, with 21 bases between the two germline ends. The CDR3 is 15 amino acids. Germline assignment: CDR1 MNHEY and CDR2 SVGAGI. The CDR3 loop is CATSSRPQGHSPLHF. The CDR3 bases are TGTGCCACCTCGTCTCGGCCGCAAGGTCATTCACCCCTCCACTTT.

This clone appeared once. The J gene is TRBJ1-6, the V gene TRBV19; the D is unclear. Trimming stripped 6 bases from V and 0 bases from J, with 15 bases between. The CDR3 covers 17 residues. Per germline, CDR1 LNHDA and CDR2 SQIVND (reference sequence). In DNA form, the CDR3 reads TGTGCCAGTAGGACCCTTCACACAGACTCCTATAATTCACCCCTCCACTTT. This encodes CASRTLHTDSYNSPLHF.

This clone appeared a single time. The chain recombines TRBV5-4 with TRBJ1-5; a possible D gene is TRBD1 (5 bases). This CDR3 contains 14 residues. V dropped 0 bases and J dropped 12 bases, with 16 bases sitting between them. CDR1 and CDR2 from the germline V gene are SGHNT and YYREEE (reference sequence). The CDR3 loop is CASSLAGQVQGQHF. The CDR3 nucleotides are TGTGCCAGCAGCTTGGCCGGGCAGGTCCAGGGCCAGCATTTT.

The genes are TRBV25-1 and TRBJ1-1; a weak D match, TRBD1 (6 bases). CDR3 length: 13 residues. Deletions cut 5 bases from V and 2 bases from J, with 9 bases between. Germline CDR1 and CDR2: MGHDK and SYGVNS. CDR3 region: CASSQGTNTEAFF. CDR3 nucleotides: TGTGCCAGCAGTCAGGGGACTAACACTGAAGCTTTCTTT.

This chain connects TRBV7-3 to TRBJ2-1, with 13 bases identical to TRBD2. Germline CDR1 and CDR2: SGHTA and FQGTGA. The CDR3 is 15 amino acids. V was pared by 0 bases and J by 9 bases, with 2 bases of the junction left unmatched. The CDR3 sequence: CASSLTLAGGREQFF. The CDR3 region has the DNA TGTGCCAGCAGCTTAACACTAGCGGGGGGGCGTGAGCAGTTCTTC.

This clone came up once. J is TRBJ1-2 and V is TRBV10-3; D call uncertain. The CDR3 is made up of 11 amino acids. CDR1 ENHRY and CDR2 SYGVKD come from the germline V gene. V lost 3 bases, J lost 2 bases, and 1 base lay in between. CDR3 region: CAISENYGYTF. DNA for the CDR3: TGTGCCATCAGTGAAAACTATGGCTACACCTTC.

The chain couples TRBV19 to TRBJ1-2; D possibly corresponds to TRBD1 (6 bases). This CDR3 has 14 amino acids. The germline V and J ends were trimmed by 5 bases and 4 bases, with 14 bases remaining between them. CDR1 and CDR2 from the germline V gene are LNHDA and SQIVND (reference sequence). The CDR3 region has the DNA TGTGCCAGTAGTCGACAGGAACAACTCTATGGCTACACCTTC. Translation gives CASSRQEQLYGYTF.

This clone came up once. The gene calls are TRBV10-3 and TRBJ1-2; 9 nucleotides align to TRBD1. Germline lookup yields CDR1 ENHRY and CDR2 SYGVKD. Trimming cost V 6 bases and J 6 bases; bases outside gene matches: 2. The CDR3 length is 12 residues. In DNA, the CDR3 is TGTGCCATCAGCCGGGACAGGGATGGCTACACCTTC. This gives the protein CAISRDRDGYTF.

The chain is built from TRBV28 and TRBJ2-7, with TRBD1 matching over 9 bases. The V and J ends lost 5 bases and 13 bases, in that order; junction bases with no gene match: 12. The germline CDR1 and CDR2 sequences are MDHEN and SYDVKM. The CDR3 is 13 amino acids. In DNA form, the CDR3 reads TGTGCCAGCAGTCTCCGGACACAGGGGGCGGGTTACTTC. It translates to CASSLRTQGAGYF.

The V call is TRBV7-2, the J call TRBJ2-4; 11 nucleotides agree with TRBD1. The CDR3 spans 15 residues. V dropped 1 base and J dropped 9; count of bases not matched to a gene: 5. Germline V gives CDR1 SGHTA, CDR2 FQGNSA. The CDR3 loop reads CASSLGRGQGVIQYF. As DNA, the CDR3 is TGTGCCAGCAGCTTAGGTCGGGGACAGGGGGTCATTCAGTACTTC.

The rearrangement uses TRBV6-6 and TRBJ1-1; tentatively, D is TRBD1 (6 bases). Trimming left V 6 bases short and J 8 bases short, with 16 bases between. Looked up from germline, CDR1 is MNHNY and CDR2 is SVGAGI (reference sequence). The CDR3 has 13 amino acids. CDR3 sequence: CASSPQFQGEAFF. Here the CDR3 DNA reads TGTGCCAGCAGCCCCCAATTCCAGGGGGAAGCTTTCTTT.

This chain joins TRBV7-2 and TRBJ1-3; possible D gene TRBD1, 5 bases. V dropped 5 bases and J dropped 4 bases, with 12 bases sitting between them. The CDR3 spans 14 residues. The germline gives CDR1 SGHTA, CDR2 FQGNSA. DNA of the CDR3: TGTGCCAGCAGCCTGGGGCTCGGGGGAAACACCATATATTTT. Protein: CASSLGLGGNTIYF.

The J gene is TRBJ2-3, the V gene TRBV5-4; D remains ambiguous. In germline, CDR1 is SGHNT, CDR2 YYREEE (reference sequence). V lost 1 base and J lost 6, with 6 bases in between. The CDR3 loop spans 12 amino acids. DNA of the CDR3: TGTGCCAGCAGCTTGTTCTGGGATACGCAGTATTTT. Its translation is CASSLFWDTQYF.

The CDR3 here is CASSLLPEDGYTF. In nucleotides, the CDR3 is TGTGCCAGCAGCTTATTACCGGAGGATGGCTACACCTTC. The rearrangement joins TRBV7-3 to TRBJ1-2, with no clear D. The CDR3 extends over 13 amino acids. Looked up from germline, CDR1 is SGHTA and CDR2 is FQGTGA. V was shortened by 2 bases and J by 6 bases, with 10 bases between the two germline ends.

This chain joins TRBV5-8 and TRBJ1-2; no firm D call. The length of the CDR3 is 14 residues. Germline assignment: CDR1 SGHTS and CDR2 YDEGEE. V lost 0 bases to trimming and J lost 4 bases, with 10 bases between them. CDR3 in DNA: TGTGCCAGCAGCTTGGCCGGCAGGCCCTATGGCTACACCTTC. Residues: CASSLAGRPYGYTF.

CDR3 protein: CASSPGQGRETQYF. The CDR3 DNA follows: TGTGCCAGCAGCCCGGGACAGGGGAGGGAGACCCAGTACTTC. The chain combines TRBV7-9 with TRBJ2-5; 10 bases agree with TRBD1. Trimming at V came to 5 bases and at J to 5 bases, leaving 5 bases not matched to a gene. The CDR3 runs 14 residues. CDR1 and CDR2 (germline): SEHNR, FQNEAQ (reference sequence).

The CDR3 sequence is CATSDLGTRGGNEQFF. In nucleotides, the CDR3 is TGTGCCACCAGTGATTTAGGGACTAGGGGCGGCAATGAGCAGTTCTTC. V is TRBV24-1 and J is TRBJ2-1; 8 positions match TRBD2. The CDR3 has 16 amino acids. The trim removed 1 base at V and 6 bases at J, leaving 7 bases unmatched. Germline CDR1 reads KGHDR; CDR2 reads SFDVKD.

This clone was found once. This chain connects TRBV6-2 or TRBV6-3 to TRBJ2-3; TRBD2 aligns across 12 bases. The CDR3 sequence is 17 residues long. Germline CDR1 is MNHEY and CDR2 is SVGEGT. With V trimmed by 2 bases and J by 4 bases, 7 bases remained unmatched. In DNA, the CDR3 is TGTGCCAGCAGTTACCCTACTAGCGGGGGGAGGGCAGATACGCAGTATTTT. Protein: CASSYPTSGGRADTQYF.

The rearrangement uses TRBV29-1 and TRBJ1-2, with a possible D match to TRBD1 (5 bases). The V gene's germline CDR1 is SQVTM and CDR2 ANQGSEA. V gave up 3 bases and J gave up 4 bases, with 6 bases separating them. This CDR3 contains 11 residues. This chain's CDR3 is CSVDGGYGYTF. CDR3 bases: TGCAGCGTTGACGGGGGCTATGGCTACACCTTC.

This rearrangement joins TRBV7-9 to TRBJ2-6, with unresolved D. V lost 1 base and J lost 5, with 9 bases in between. CDR1 is SEHNR, CDR2 FQNEAQ, per germline (reference sequence). CDR3 size: 15 residues. Here the CDR3 reads CASSLDGIRANVLTF. CDR3 nucleotide sequence: TGTGCCAGCAGCTTAGATGGGATTCGGGCCAACGTCCTGACTTTC. Full variable domain (missing parts from reference TRBV7-9 and TRBJ2-6): DTGVSQNPRHKITKRGQNVTFRCDPISEHNRLYWYRQTLGQGPEFLTYFQNEAQLEKSRLLSDRFSAERPKGSFSTLEIQRTEQGDSAMYLCASSLDGIRANVLTFGAGSRLTVL.

This chain links TRBV7-2 with TRBJ2-7, with 12 nucleotides matching TRBD2. Germline V gene lookup returns CDR1 SGHTA and CDR2 FQGNSA. With V trimmed by 1 base and J by 10 bases, 5 bases remained unmatched. This CDR3 has 14 residues. Here the CDR3 DNA reads TGTGCCAGCAGCTTAGAACTAGCGGGGGGACCTCAGTACTTC. Residues: CASSLELAGGPQYF.

The rearrangement uses TRBV5-4 and TRBJ1-5, with D perhaps matching TRBD1 (5 bases). Germline CDR1 reads SGHNT; CDR2 reads YYREEE (reference sequence). Trimming pared 4 bases from V and 2 bases from J, leaving 16 bases between. The CDR3 spans 16 residues. The DNA for the CDR3 is TGTGCCAGCAGCAAAAATGAGGGAGGGGGCAATCAGCCCCAGCATTTT. It specifies CASSKNEGGGNQPQHF.

The chain recombines TRBV4-3 with TRBJ1-1; D not certain. The germline V gene encodes CDR1 LGHNA and CDR2 YSLEER. V was pared by 0 bases and J by 4 bases, with 9 bases between. The CDR3 contains 14 residues. The CDR3 DNA reads as TGCGCCAGCAGCCAAGAGACGGGAAGCACTGAAGCTTTCTTT. It specifies CASSQETGSTEAFF.

This rearrangement joins TRBV6-6 to TRBJ2-3; 10 bases agree with TRBD2. The CDR3 length is 18 residues. Germline V CDR1 and CDR2: MNHNY, SVGAGI (reference sequence). After removal of 5 bases from V and 5 bases from J, the junction contained 16 bases not matched to a gene. The CDR3 reads CASSPKAASGSGVDTQYF. In DNA, the CDR3 is TGTGCCAGCAGTCCTAAAGCCGCTAGCGGGAGTGGAGTAGATACGCAGTATTTT.

This clone was found once. The chain combines TRBV27 with TRBJ1-6, with 10 bases matching TRBD1. V was clipped by 6 bases and J by 2 bases; unmatched bases: 4. Germline loops: CDR1 MNHEY, CDR2 SMNVEV (reference sequence). This CDR3 has 16 residues. The CDR3 reads CASRWDRGTYNSPLHF. Here the CDR3 DNA reads TGTGCCAGCAGATGGGACAGGGGAACCTATAATTCACCCCTCCACTTT.

This chain links TRBV12-5 with TRBJ1-1; no clear D. This CDR3 is built from 16 residues. V was trimmed by 10 bases and J by 0 bases, leaving 21 bases between them. In germline, CDR1 is LGHNT, CDR2 FRNRAP. The CDR3: CAIFSRANFVNTEAFF. The CDR3 DNA follows: TGTGCTATCTTCTCCCGGGCGAACTTTGTGAACACTGAAGCTTTCTTT.

This chain joins TRBV19 and TRBJ1-1; 8 bases line up with TRBD1. The CDR3 runs 14 residues. Germline lookup yields CDR1 LNHDA and CDR2 SQIVND (reference sequence). J was trimmed by 6 bases and V by 6 bases; bases with no gene match: 9. The CDR3 spells CASRDTQGGPEAFF. The CDR3, as DNA: TGTGCCAGTAGGGATACACAGGGGGGACCTGAAGCTTTCTTT.

The chain joins TRBV2 to TRBJ1-2; D not certain. The length of the CDR3 is 13 residues. Germline lookup yields CDR1 SNHLY and CDR2 FYNNEI. V lost 4 bases to trimming and J lost 4 bases, with 10 bases between them. The CDR3 DNA reads TGTGCCAGCAGTGTGTCCAGCTCCTATGGCTACACCTTC. Protein sequence: CASSVSSSYGYTF.

The rearrangement links TRBV5-4 to TRBJ2-7; tentative D call: TRBD2 (5 bases). The CDR3 runs 15 residues. CDR1 is SGHNT, CDR2 YYREEE, per germline (reference sequence). V gave up 5 bases and J gave up 0 bases, with 15 bases separating them. CDR3 bases: TGTGCCAGCAGACGGACTGAATCTAACTCCTACGAGCAGTACTTC. Encoded protein: CASRRTESNSYEQYF.

The genes are TRBV29-1 and TRBJ2-2; D unresolved. This CDR3 comprises 13 residues. The germline gives CDR1 SQVTM, CDR2 ANQGSEA. V gave up 4 bases and J gave up 2 bases, with 8 bases separating them. CDR3 DNA: TGCAGCGTTGGATCAGGCAACACCGGGGAGCTGTTTTTT. Translating it yields CSVGSGNTGELFF.

The chain is built from TRBV4-2 and TRBJ1-3; D not resolved. V dropped 0 bases and J dropped 0 bases, with 15 bases sitting between them. CDR1 and CDR2 (germline): LGHNA, YNFKEQ. The CDR3 covers 18 residues. The CDR3 here is CASSQESYGPLSGNTIYF. DNA for the CDR3: TGTGCCAGCAGCCAAGAAAGTTACGGGCCCCTCTCTGGAAACACCATATATTTT.

This clone was picked up one time. This chain connects TRBV5-1 to TRBJ1-2; 11 bases are a match to TRBD1. Germline loops: CDR1 SGHRS, CDR2 YFSETQ. CDR3 size: 16 residues. Trimming removed 4 bases from V and 4 bases from J; junction bases left unmatched: 9. The CDR3 sequence is CASSLGQGARSYGYTF. The CDR3 DNA follows: TGCGCCAGCAGCCTCGGACAGGGGGCGCGGTCCTATGGCTACACCTTC.